The rows below give T cell receptor beta chains drawn from one sample of a study of blood T cell repertoires in COVID-19. Repertoires were generated with immunoSEQ multiplex PCR, while TCRdb's copy carries only in-frame clones and drops some. Of about 91,000 clones in the sample, more than 75% were seen once. Sequencing was carried out using peripheral blood. The receptors come from a woman aged 80 or over with active COVID-19. Both conserved end residues are part of each CDR3. D genes are given only for firm matches. Size tells how often a clone was seen (once, few, many) or the class of an expanded clone, and some rows leave it out.

TRBV29-1,13,TRBJ2-5,-,-,CSVEFGSRETQYF,TGCAGCGTTGAATTCGGGAGCAGGGAGACCCAGTACTTC
TRBV7-2,15,TRBJ2-1,-,TRBD1,CASSLVGTGGNEQFF,TGTGCCAGCAGCTTAGTGGGGACAGGGGGCAATGAGCAGTTCTTC
TRBV6-5,13,TRBJ1-5,-,-,CASGGQSDQPQHF,TGTGCCAGCGGAGGGCAGTCCGATCAGCCCCAGCATTTT
TRBV27,14,TRBJ2-7,once,-,CASSLYGGRYEQYF,TGTGCCAGCAGTTTATACGGGGGGCGATACGAGCAGTACTTC
TRBV12-3/TRBV12-4,13,TRBJ2-2,-,-,CASSVLVTGELFF,TGTGCCAGCAGCGTATTAGTCACCGGGGAGCTGTTTTTT
TRBV7-9,15,TRBJ2-7,-,-,CASSSRMPGAGEQYF,TGTGCCAGCAGCTCACGGATGCCAGGGGCAGGCGAGCAGTACTTC
TRBV19,15,TRBJ1-1,-,-,CASSIRRGVNTEAFF,TGTGCCAGTAGTATAAGGCGGGGCGTGAACACTGAAGCTTTCTTT
TRBV5-6,16,TRBJ2-3,once,-,CASSSRGLFNTDTQYF,TGTGCCAGCAGCTCCCGGGGACTCTTTAACACAGATACGCAGTATTTT
TRBV10-3,14,TRBJ1-5,-,-,CAISDRTENQPQHF,TGTGCCATCAGTGACAGGACAGAGAATCAGCCCCAGCATTTT
TRBV5-1,16,TRBJ2-7,-,TRBD2,CASSLNPGLAGGEQYF,TGCGCCAGCAGCTTGAACCCGGGACTAGCGGGAGGGGAGCAGTACTTC
TRBV27,16,TRBJ2-7,few,-,CASSFREPDLEYEQYF,TGTGCCAGCAGTTTCCGGGAGCCAGACTTAGAGTACGAGCAGTACTTC
TRBV30,13,TRBJ2-5,once,TRBD1,CALDRGLRETQYF,TGTGCCTTGGACAGGGGGCTGCGGGAGACCCAGTACTTC
TRBV6-1,17,TRBJ2-7,few,-,CASSDFPWAEGTAEQYF,TGTGCCAGCAGTGATTTCCCCTGGGCTGAGGGAACCGCCGAGCAGTACTTC
TRBV28,14,TRBJ2-7,-,-,CASSPNTGNYEQYF,TGTGCCAGCAGTCCAAATACAGGGAACTACGAGCAGTACTTC
TRBV7-3,14,TRBJ1-2,-,-,CASSPGSRAYGYTF,TGTGCCAGCAGCCCAGGGTCAAGAGCCTATGGCTACACCTTC
TRBV28,13,TRBJ2-2,-,-,CASNYVGTGELFF,TGTGCCAGCAACTATGTGGGCACCGGGGAGCTGTTTTTT
TRBV27,13,TRBJ2-7,-,-,CASSADRPNEQYF,TGTGCCAGCAGTGCGGACAGACCTAACGAGCAGTACTTC
TRBV5-1,13,TRBJ1-2,-,TRBD1,CASSPGQGAGYTF,TGCGCCAGCAGCCCTGGACAGGGGGCGGGCTACACCTTC
TRBV10-3,15,TRBJ2-2,-,-,CAIRRDSQNTGELFF,TGTGCCATCAGGAGGGACTCCCAAAACACCGGGGAGCTGTTTTTT
TRBV7-2,12,TRBJ2-7,-,-,CASRSPGYEQYF,TGTGCCAGCAGATCTCCCGGCTACGAGCAGTACTTC
TRBV7-9,13,TRBJ2-7,-,-,CASSSPRSYEQYF,TGTGCCAGCAGCTCCCCTCGCAGCTACGAGCAGTACTTC
TRBV3-1/TRBV3-2,13,TRBJ1-3,few,-,CASSQDAGQAIYF,TGTGCCAGCAGCCAAGATGCGGGCCAGGCCATATATTTT
TRBV6-6,15,TRBJ2-2,-,TRBD1,CASNQQGAGIGELFF,TGTGCCAGCAACCAACAGGGGGCTGGGATCGGGGAGCTGTTTTTT
TRBV18,14,TRBJ1-2,-,TRBD1,CASSGTGRNYGYTF,TGTGCCAGCTCCGGGACAGGCAGAAACTATGGCTACACCTTC
TRBV9,13,TRBJ2-2,-,-,CASSAAFTGELFF,TGTGCCAGCAGCGCAGCGTTTACCGGGGAGCTGTTTTTT
TRBV11-2,17,TRBJ2-5,-,TRBD2,CASSSGTSNSWGETQYF,TGTGCCAGCAGCTCCGGGACTAGCAACTCGTGGGGGGAGACCCAGTACTTC
TRBV27,14,TRBJ1-4,-,-,CASSLSGRREKLFF,TGTGCCAGCAGTTTATCGGGGCGGCGTGAAAAACTGTTTTTT
TRBV4-2,14,TRBJ1-1,-,-,CASSQVNRNTEAFF,TGTGCCAGCAGCCAAGTCAACAGAAACACTGAAGCTTTCTTT
TRBV6-4,18,TRBJ1-1,-,TRBD1,CASSVIRNRGSRGTEAFF,TGTGCCAGCAGTGTCATAAGGAACAGGGGGTCCAGAGGCACTGAAGCTTTCTTT
TRBV28,13,TRBJ2-1,-,-,CASSRDTYNEQFF,TGTGCCAGCAGTCGGGACACCTACAATGAGCAGTTCTTC
TRBV18,15,TRBJ2-1,-,TRBD2,CASSLHLAGGGEQFF,TGTGCCAGCTCACTGCACCTAGCGGGAGGGGGGGAGCAGTTCTTC
TRBV4-1,16,TRBJ2-7,-,TRBD2,CASSQEPGLAAYEQYF,TGCGCCAGCAGCCAAGAACCGGGACTAGCGGCCTACGAGCAGTACTTC
TRBV7-2,16,TRBJ2-1,-,-,CASSLALGASYNEQFF,TGTGCCAGCAGCTTAGCACTGGGCGCCTCCTACAATGAGCAGTTCTTC
TRBV5-4,15,TRBJ2-1,-,-,CASSVHIMRDNEQFF,TGTGCCAGCAGCGTACATATCATGAGGGACAATGAGCAGTTCTTC
TRBV15,12,TRBJ2-1,-,-,CATSRGSDEQFF,TGTGCCACCAGCAGAGGGTCGGATGAGCAGTTCTTC
TRBV4-3,14,TRBJ1-1,-,-,CASSHLQGITEAFF,TGCGCCAGCAGCCATCTACAGGGAATCACTGAAGCTTTCTTT
TRBV3-1/TRBV3-2,13,TRBJ2-4,-,TRBD1,CASSPGTVGIQYF,TGTGCCAGCAGCCCCGGGACAGTGGGCATTCAGTACTTC
TRBV3-1/TRBV3-2,14,TRBJ2-1,-,-,CASSQAGDSNEQFF,TGTGCCAGCAGCCAAGCCGGGGACTCCAATGAGCAGTTCTTC
TRBV7-8,16,TRBJ1-3,-,TRBD1,CASSRDSGGSGNTIYF,TGTGCCAGCAGCCGGGACAGTGGAGGCTCTGGAAACACCATATATTTT
TRBV18,14,TRBJ2-2,once,-,CASSPYGGTGELFF,TGTGCCAGCTCACCATATGGCGGCACCGGGGAGCTGTTTTTT
TRBV27,14,TRBJ2-7,few,-,CASSLRRDADEQYF,TGTGCCAGCAGTTTAAGGAGGGATGCGGACGAGCAGTACTTC
TRBV19,16,TRBJ2-2,few,TRBD1,CASSNRGPPEAGELFF,TGTGCCAGTAGCAACAGGGGCCCCCCAGAGGCCGGGGAGCTGTTTTTT
TRBV29-1,17,TRBJ2-7,-,-,CSVVVDRGPIGTYEQYF,TGCAGCGTTGTTGTGGACAGAGGCCCCATTGGGACCTACGAGCAGTACTTC
TRBV6-1,14,TRBJ1-4,-,TRBD1,CASSEDRGLEKLFF,TGTGCCAGCAGTGAAGACAGGGGGCTTGAAAAACTGTTTTTT
TRBV7-2,19,TRBJ1-1,-,TRBD1,CASSLSRRGWTGGNTEAFF,TGTGCCAGCAGCTTATCTCGTCGGGGGTGGACAGGGGGGAACACTGAAGCTTTCTTT
TRBV7-2,16,TRBJ2-3,-,-,CASSLGGDSSTDTQYF,TGTGCCAGCAGCTTAGGGGGGGACTCTAGCACAGATACGCAGTATTTT